This TCR beta chain was profiled in a study of T cells in localized non-small cell lung cancer. In the case of this clone: Its antigen remains unknown.

Study observations and caveats: Of the tissues analyzed, uninvolved adjacent lung showed maximal T cell clonality, greater than tumor. Out of the top 100 tumor clones, a median roughly 52 were seen in adjacent lung.

Profiled with immunoSEQ multiplex PCR; TCRdb holds only in-frame clones, not every one. The sample comprises roughly 30,000 clones, around 90% of which are singletons, and under 6% rests with the top ten. The sequence derives from a man aged 40 to 69 with stage II lung adenocarcinoma. The source was PBMCs, collected before any cancer treatment.

The chain's CDR3 is CAWSIRGAEQYF. In nucleotides, the CDR3 is TGTGCCTGGAGTATCCGGGGAGCCGAGCAGTACTTC. The V call is TRBV30, the J call TRBJ2-7; the D gene is possibly TRBD2 (5 bases). The V gene lost 2 bases and the J gene lost 6 bases, with 11 bases spanning the gap. Germline CDR1 GTSNPN, CDR2 SVGIG (reference sequence). This CDR3 has 12 amino acids.